The next 7 T cell receptor beta chains were all read from a single sample in a study of cytomegalovirus exposure and HLA in healthy donors. PCR involved 60 Vbeta and 13 Jbeta primers. The assay was immunoSEQ multiplex PCR, and TCRdb's table has in-frame clones only and misses some. Of 100,000 to 150,000 clones detected, roughly a tenth appear once; the ten largest clones hold around 5%. The sequenced sample consisted of PBMCs. The receptors here all came from a woman between 18 and 29 years old in good health and CMV-seropositive.

This clone showed up just a few times. This chain joins TRBV30 and TRBJ2-3; tentatively, D is TRBD2 (6 bases). Germline loops: CDR1 GTSNPN, CDR2 SVGIG (reference sequence). V lost 5 bases and J 2 bases, leaving 14 bases between the germline ends. The CDR3 contains 14 residues. The CDR3 nucleotides are TGTGCCTGGGCCAAGGTAGCGGTCACAGATACGCAGTATTTT. Its protein is CAWAKVAVTDTQYF. Full variable domain (missing parts from reference TRBV30 and TRBJ2-3): SQTIHQWPATLVQPVGSPLSLECTVEGTSNPNLYWYRQAAGRGLQLLFYSVGIGQISSEVPQNLSASRPQDRQFILSSKKLLLSDSGFYLCAWAKVAVTDTQYFGPGTRLTVL.

The CDR3 region is CASSELAGGDEFF. CDR3 nucleotides: TGTGCCAGCAGTGAATTAGCGGGAGGCGATGAGTTCTTC. The rearrangement joins TRBV2 to TRBJ2-1, with 10 bases fitting TRBD2. Per germline, CDR1 SNHLY and CDR2 FYNNEI. The CDR3 is 13 residues long. J lost 14 bases, V lost 2 bases, and 6 bases had no gene match.

The table lists this clone with a few counts. The chain is built from TRBV6-1 and TRBJ2-7; 7 bases line up with TRBD1. J gave up 3 bases and V 3 bases, and 11 bases lay outside the gene matches. The CDR3 has 16 residues. Looked up from germline, CDR1 is MNHNS and CDR2 is SASEGT. CDR3 sequence reads: CASSEIWDSSYYEQYF. The CDR3 region has the DNA TGTGCCAGCAGTGAGATCTGGGACAGCTCATACTACGAGCAGTACTTC.

V is TRBV27 and J is TRBJ1-2; D remains unclear. The CDR3 has 14 amino acids. The germline V gene has CDR1 MNHEY and CDR2 SMNVEV (reference sequence). V was trimmed by 4 bases and J by 3 bases, leaving 12 bases between them. CDR3 bases: TGTGCCAGCAGTTCCCGAGGCCCCGACTATGGCTACACCTTC. As protein: CASSSRGPDYGYTF.

This clone was found a few times. The chain is built from TRBV29-1 and TRBJ2-3, with D maybe TRBD2 (6 bases). CDR3 length: 13 residues. Per the germline V gene, CDR1 is SQVTM and CDR2 is ANQGSEA. V was cut by 4 bases and J by 2 bases, with 10 bases left in between. The CDR3 here is CSVAGVYTDTQYF. DNA for the CDR3: TGCAGCGTTGCGGGGGTTTACACAGATACGCAGTATTTT.

The V call is TRBV16, the J call TRBJ2-2; 7 nucleotides agree with TRBD2. This CDR3 comprises 14 residues. CDR1 is KGHSY, CDR2 FQNENV, per germline. V was pared by 2 bases and J by 6 bases, with 3 bases of the junction left unmatched. CDR3 region: CASSQVLAAGELFF. CDR3 nucleotide sequence: TGTGCCAGCAGCCAAGTCCTAGCGGCCGGGGAGCTGTTTTTT.

The chain couples TRBV29-1 to TRBJ2-2, with no clear D. V was pared by 1 base and J by 4 bases, with 10 bases between. CDR1 is SQVTM and CDR2 is ANQGSEA in the germline V gene. The CDR3 has 14 amino acids. The CDR3 reads CSVEVGPGTGELFF. CDR3 sequence (DNA): TGCAGCGTTGAAGTGGGTCCGGGCACCGGGGAGCTGTTTTTT.